A single sample is the source of the 17 T cell receptor beta chains below, sequenced in a study of Graves' ophthalmopathy and Graves' hyperthyroidism (dated by TCRdb to 2016 to 2018). TCRdb records Illumina HiSeq 2000 as the sequencer. TCR beta CDR3 regions were amplified from RNA transcripts for repertoire sequencing. The first round of RT-PCR was done with HTBI primers and the Qiagen OneStep RT-PCR kit, and was followed by a second round of multiplex PCR, then size selection and purification. TCRdb ran its own pipeline on the public reads, namely fastp trimming at Q25 and MiXCR clone calling, and kept in-frame beta chains. Rows with a matching CDR3 protein are joined into one entry that keeps the most common DNA and genes. This sample holds 200,000 to 300,000 distinct CDR3 sequences; 45% to 55% were observed only once. The ten most abundant clones make up around 43% of the sample. The sample consisted of peripheral blood. These receptors were taken from an adult man with Graves' ophthalmopathy.

The chain recombines TRBV2 with TRBJ2-7; 9 nucleotides agree with TRBD1. V shed 7 bases and J 0 bases; nucleotides not matched to a gene: 4. The CDR3 consists of 14 residues. The V gene's germline CDR1 is SNHLY and CDR2 FYNNEI. In nucleotides, the CDR3 is TGTGCCAGCAAAGACAGGGGGACCTCCTACGAGCAGTACTTC. It translates to CASKDRGTSYEQYF.

The CDR3 coding sequence is TGCAGTGTTACAGGGTCAACTAATGAAAAACTGTTTTTT. Translated, it gives CSVTGSTNEKLFF. The V call is TRBV20-1, the J call TRBJ1-4, with a weak D call TRBD1 (6 bases). Germline V CDR1 and CDR2: DFQATT, SNEGSKA (reference sequence). The CDR3 consists of 13 residues. V was trimmed by 7 bases and J by 0 bases, leaving 9 bases between them.

The count of this clonotype is one. The rearrangement uses TRBV15 and TRBJ1-1, with 7 nucleotides matching TRBD1. Germline V CDR1 and CDR2: LNHNV, YYDKDF (reference sequence). CDR3 length equals 14 residues. V shed 8 bases and J 3 bases; nucleotides not matched to a gene: 9. The CDR3 protein is CATLKARGDTEAFF. The CDR3 DNA reads as TGTGCCACCCTCAAGGCCAGGGGGGACACTGAAGCTTTCTTT.

The CDR3 reads CASSPGGTTGRKLFF. CDR3 nucleotides: TGTGCCAGCAGCCCCGGGGGGACAACTGGGAGGAAACTGTTTTTT. The gene calls are TRBV7-9 and TRBJ1-4; tentatively, D is TRBD1 (6 bases). Trimming cost V 5 bases and J 11 bases, with 21 bases left between them. CDR3 length equals 15 residues. Germline values: CDR1 SEHNR, CDR2 FQNEAQ (reference sequence).

This clonotype was recorded once. Germline and junction disagree at one end, which may indicate a read error. The chain uses TRBV2 and TRBJ1-1; tentatively, D is TRBD1 (5 bases). Germline V gene sequence: CDR1 SNHLY, CDR2 FYNNEI. This CDR3 contains 15 residues. CDR3 in DNA: TGTGCCAGCAGTCCTAGCGGGACCCAGAACACTGAGGCTTTCTTT. Translated: CASSPSGTQNTEAFF.

This chain joins TRBV7-3 and TRBJ2-2; D call uncertain. CDR1 is SGHTA, CDR2 FQGTGA, per germline. Deletions cut 5 bases from V and 3 bases from J, with 13 bases between. This CDR3 contains 15 residues. For the CDR3, the DNA is TGTGCCAGCAGCCTCTTAGCCTCGGACACCGGGGAGCTGTTTTTT. Its protein is CASSLLASDTGELFF.

J is TRBJ2-7 and V is TRBV6-2 or TRBV6-3, with D possibly being TRBD1 (6 bases). CDR1 MNHEY and CDR2 SVGEGT come from the germline V gene. This CDR3 has 15 residues. The V gene lost 4 bases and the J gene lost 0 bases, with 13 bases spanning the gap. The CDR3 DNA sequence: TGTGCCAGCAGTTCCGACAGGTTAAGCTCCTACGAGCAGTACTTC. Amino acid sequence: CASSSDRLSSYEQYF.

This clonotype was picked up a small number of times. The V and J genes are TRBV10-1 and TRBJ2-2; 13 nucleotides match TRBD2. This CDR3 has 15 amino acids. V lost 7 bases and J lost 3; bases outside the gene matches: 2. CDR1 is WNHNN and CDR2 is SYGVQD in the germline V gene (reference sequence). CDR3 protein: CASNGTSGDTGELFF. CDR3 bases: TGCGCCAGCAACGGGACTAGCGGGGACACCGGGGAGCTGTTTTTT.

The rearrangement uses TRBV7-9 and TRBJ1-1, with 9 bases aligning to TRBD1. The CDR3 has 17 residues. Trimming at V came to 3 bases and at J to 0 bases, leaving 8 bases not matched to a gene. Germline V gene data show CDR1 as SEHNR and CDR2 as FQNEAQ (reference sequence). The CDR3 DNA reads TGTGCCAGCAGCTTTGGACAGGGGCTCCGTTTGAACACTGAAGCTTTCTTT. Translated: CASSFGQGLRLNTEAFF.

This chain uses TRBV4-1 with TRBJ2-5; D may be TRBD2 (5 bases). CDR1 and CDR2 from the germline V gene are MGHRA and YSYEKL. Between the trimmed V and J ends, which lost 0 bases and 5 bases, there was a span of 13 bases. The CDR3 spans 15 residues. For the CDR3, the DNA is TGCGCCAGCAGCCAAGATCCGGCTAGAGGGGAGACCCAGTACTTC. This codes for CASSQDPARGETQYF.

The chain joins TRBV6-1 to TRBJ1-2; tentatively, D is TRBD1 (6 bases). CDR3 length: 12 residues. The V gene lost 2 bases and the J gene lost 6 bases, with 7 bases spanning the gap. CDR1 is MNHNS, CDR2 SASEGT, per germline. The CDR3 is CASSERGHGYTF. The CDR3 DNA follows: TGTGCCAGCAGTGAACGGGGGCATGGCTACACCTTC.

The J gene is TRBJ2-7, the V gene TRBV10-3; possible D gene TRBD2, 5 bases. With 10 bases removed from V and 7 bases from J, the gap between germline ends came to 14 bases. There are 11 residues in the CDR3. From germline, CDR1 is ENHRY and CDR2 SYGVKD. The CDR3 bases are TGTGCCACCGGGGTCTCTCAGGAGCAGTACTTC. Protein sequence: CATGVSQEQYF.

The chain couples TRBV7-9 to TRBJ2-2; TRBD1 or TRBD2 may be the D gene (6 bases each). The CDR3 extends over 15 amino acids. Trimming took 5 bases from V and 3 from J, leaving 13 bases between them. Germline lookup yields CDR1 SEHNR and CDR2 FQNEAQ (reference sequence). CDR3 nucleotides: TGTGCCAGCAGCGGAGGGGGGAAAGACACCGGGGAGCTGTTTTTT. Translation: CASSGGGKDTGELFF.

The chain employs TRBV24-1 and TRBJ2-5; D is undetermined. The germline V gene has CDR1 KGHDR and CDR2 SFDVKD. Trimming took 6 bases from V and 2 from J, leaving 12 bases between them. There are 14 residues in the CDR3. CDR3: CATSMPGLQETQYF. For the CDR3, the DNA is TGTGCCACCAGTATGCCAGGTTTGCAAGAGACCCAGTACTTC.

This sequence joins TRBV9 and TRBJ1-1; a weak D match, TRBD1 (5 bases). This CDR3 is 13 amino acids long. V lost 2 bases and J lost 5, with 10 bases in between. Germline CDR1 SGDLS, CDR2 YYNGEE. CDR3 coding DNA: TGTGCCAGCAGCGTCCAGTGGGGGACTGAAGCTTTCTTT. As protein: CASSVQWGTEAFF.

V and J are TRBV4-1 and TRBJ2-7, with D perhaps matching TRBD2 (5 bases). Germline loops: CDR1 MGHRA, CDR2 YSYEKL. V was shortened by 1 base and J by 7 bases, with 17 bases between the two germline ends. The CDR3 covers 15 residues. CDR3 residues: CASSQVGGRLGEQYF. The DNA for the CDR3 is TGCGCCAGCAGCCAAGTCGGTGGGAGATTGGGAGAGCAGTACTTC.

This clonotype has more than one count but fewer than ten. The chain links TRBV7-8 to TRBJ2-7; the D call may be TRBD1 or TRBD2 (5 bases each). Germline CDR1 SGHVS, CDR2 FQNEAQ. V shed 5 bases and J shed 3 bases, with 11 bases lying between them. This CDR3 is built from 13 residues. The CDR3 region has the DNA TGTGCCAGCAGCCCGGGACCGTACTACGAGCAGTACTTC. This sequence encodes CASSPGPYYEQYF.